The 9 T cell receptor beta chains below were found in one sample sequenced in a study of blood T cell repertoires in COVID-19 (dated by TCRdb to between 2020 and 2021). Libraries were constructed by the immunoSEQ multiplex PCR assay. TCRdb took this table from immuneACCESS and kept in-frame rearrangements with V and J called. Such tables lack part of the clones; where checked against another copy, unresolved V genes explain under half of the gap, and the rest is unexplained. This sample holds under 300,000 clones; about 91% were observed only once. Roughly 4.5% of the sample rests with the top ten. Sequencing used peripheral blood. The origin of the receptors is a middle-aged woman who had recovered from COVID-19.

The V gene is TRBV27, the J gene TRBJ1-1; perhaps TRBD1 as D (5 bases). The CDR3 has 15 amino acids. The germline V gene has CDR1 MNHEY and CDR2 SMNVEV (reference sequence). Trimming pared 3 bases from V and 1 base from J, leaving 12 bases between. The CDR3 spells CASSFGRDGNTEAFF. Here the CDR3 DNA reads TGTGCCAGCAGTTTCGGGCGGGACGGGAACACTGAAGCTTTCTTT.

The chain carries TRBV10-3 and TRBJ2-4; possibly TRBD2 for D (5 bases). This CDR3 is built from 16 residues. V gave up 3 bases and J gave up 1 base, with 13 bases separating them. Germline CDR1 is ENHRY and CDR2 is SYGVKD. Here the CDR3 reads CAISELGWEAKNIQYF. The CDR3 DNA reads as TGTGCCATCAGTGAACTTGGGTGGGAGGCCAAAAACATTCAGTACTTC.

This chain uses TRBV24-1 with TRBJ1-5, with 10 bases lining up with TRBD1. The CDR3 runs to 18 residues. The germline CDR1 and CDR2 sequences are KGHDR and SFDVKD. The junction had 8 bases not matched to a gene; V was cut back by 4 bases and J by 0 bases. The DNA for the CDR3 is TGTGCCACCAGTGACGGGACAGGGGCCTTTCCTAGCAATCAGCCCCAGCATTTT. This sequence encodes CATSDGTGAFPSNQPQHF.

The V call is TRBV3-1 (or the pseudogene TRBV3-2), the J call TRBJ1-4; D call uncertain. CDR3 length: 15 amino acids. The V gene's germline CDR1 is LGHDT and CDR2 YNNKEL (reference sequence). V gave up 0 bases and J gave up 6 bases, with 11 bases separating them. This chain's CDR3 is CASSQDAAGYEKLFF. The CDR3 nucleotides are TGTGCCAGCAGCCAAGATGCAGCGGGCTATGAAAAACTGTTTTTT.

The chain uses TRBV30 and TRBJ1-4; D gene ambiguous. CDR1 is GTSNPN and CDR2 is SVGIG in the germline V gene (reference sequence). V lost 8 bases to trimming and J lost 8 bases, with 18 bases between them. CDR3 length equals 13 residues. In nucleotides, the CDR3 is TGTGCCCGCCGCGGAGGGCCCTTAGAAAAACTGTTTTTT. Protein product: CARRGGPLEKLFF.

CDR3 protein: CASSKELPGLRTDTQYF. The CDR3 DNA follows: TGTGCCAGCAGCAAAGAATTACCGGGACTGCGCACAGATACGCAGTATTTT. The rearrangement joins TRBV21-1 to TRBJ2-3; the tabulated D call, TRBD2, remains unverified against the DNA. TRBV21-1 counts as a pseudogene. The CDR3 spans 17 residues.

The J gene is TRBJ1-5, the V gene TRBV6-5; D unresolved. Germline values: CDR1 MNHEY, CDR2 SVGAGI. V was cut by 8 bases and J by 3 bases, with 17 bases left in between. The CDR3 spans 15 residues. The CDR3 reads CASSPVHGANQPQHF. The CDR3, as DNA: TGTGCCAGCTCCCCAGTCCACGGAGCCAATCAGCCCCAGCATTTT.

The chain uses TRBV19 and TRBJ1-1; 9 positions agree with TRBD1. The CDR3 is 13 amino acids. V trimming: 10 bases; J trimming: 7 bases; junction bases outside the gene matches: 10. Per the germline V gene, CDR1 is LNHDA and CDR2 is SQIVND (reference sequence). CDR3 in DNA: TGTGCCACCAAGAGGACAGGGGAAAATGAAGCTTTCTTT. Translating it yields CATKRTGENEAFF.

V usage is TRBV5-3 and J usage is TRBJ2-3; 9 nucleotides agree with TRBD2. TRBV5-3 falls under the ORF class, with uncertain function. There are 19 residues in the CDR3. V gave up 2 bases and J gave up 3 bases; unmatched junction bases: 16. CDR3 protein: CARSFGSSSGRIGTDTQYF. CDR3 sequence (DNA): TGTGCCAGAAGCTTTGGGTCGAGTAGCGGGAGAATCGGGACAGATACGCAGTATTTT.